This TCR beta chain was documented in a study of T cell responses to AZD1222 COVID-19 vaccine. General study findings and limits: Seropositive at baseline were only six AZD1222 recipients. Increased Spike-specific TCR breadth and depth were observed after two AZD1222 doses. Mostly white British, mostly female donors; authors suggested clonal diversity may be underestimated. None of the repertoires were sampled until the peak T cell response had passed.

On this clone: What it binds is unknown.

Using immunoSEQ multiplex PCR, the repertoire was profiled, and TCRdb retains in-frame clones only, with some absent. The sample has some 110,000 clones, approximately 93% seen once. CDR3 size: 16 residues. Trimming removed 3 bases from V and 0 bases from J; junction bases left unmatched: 5. Germline CDR1 reads SGHTA; CDR2 reads FQGNSA. This TCR derives from an adult in good health. This specimen consisted of peripheral blood, obtained on day 0 of AZD1222 vaccination. V and J are TRBV7-2 and TRBJ1-1; 9 nucleotides agree with TRBD1. The CDR3 nucleotides are TGTGCCAGCAGCTTTCGGGGGACAGGGCTGAACACTGAAGCTTTCTTT. Translating it yields CASSFRGTGLNTEAFF.